The T cell receptor (beta chain) described here comes from a study of blood T cells in healthy people across ages. Study results and caveats: PBMC samples, being unsorted, prevented any conclusive comparison of naive and antigen-experienced cells.

The germline V gene encodes CDR1 SGHRS and CDR2 YFSETQ. The CDR3 spans 14 residues. V was pared by 3 bases and J by 5 bases, with 7 bases of the junction left unmatched. Combining a sample-barcoded 5' primer with a J-beta primer mix, a second PCR ran for roughly 6 to 11 cycles. Each CDR3 protein gets one entry after TCRdb re-called the 5' RACE reads with MiXCR. The profile covers roughly 640,000 distinct CDR3 sequences, with 25% to 35% appearing a single time and more than 15% taken by the ten largest. Comment on this clonotype: What it binds is unknown.

Sequenced material: blood. This receptor was identified in an elderly woman in good health. The V and J genes are TRBV5-1 and TRBJ2-7; 8 nucleotides line up with TRBD1. This CDR3 reads CASSWGAGGDEQYF. Written as DNA, the CDR3 is TGCGCCAGCAGCTGGGGGGCAGGGGGCGACGAGCAGTACTTC.